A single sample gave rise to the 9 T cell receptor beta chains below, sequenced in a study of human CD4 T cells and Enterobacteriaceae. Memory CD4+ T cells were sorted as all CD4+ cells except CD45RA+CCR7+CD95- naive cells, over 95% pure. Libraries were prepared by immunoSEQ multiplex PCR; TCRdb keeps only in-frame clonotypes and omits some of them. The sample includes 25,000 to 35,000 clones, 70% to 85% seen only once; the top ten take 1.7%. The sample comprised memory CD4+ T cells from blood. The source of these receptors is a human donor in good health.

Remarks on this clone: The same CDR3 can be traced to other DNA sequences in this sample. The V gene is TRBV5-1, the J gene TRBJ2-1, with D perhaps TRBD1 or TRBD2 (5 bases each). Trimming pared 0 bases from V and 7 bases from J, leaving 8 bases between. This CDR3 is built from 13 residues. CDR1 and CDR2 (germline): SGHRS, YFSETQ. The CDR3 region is CASSLGGVNEQFF. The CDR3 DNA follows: TGCGCCAGCAGCTTGGGAGGGGTGAATGAGCAGTTCTTC. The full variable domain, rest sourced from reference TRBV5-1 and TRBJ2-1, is KAGVTQTPRYLIKTRGQQVTLSCSPISGHRSVSWYQQTPGQGLQFLFEYFSETQRNKGNFPGRFSGRQFSNSRSEMNVSTLELGDSALYLCASSLGGVNEQFFGPGTRLTVL.

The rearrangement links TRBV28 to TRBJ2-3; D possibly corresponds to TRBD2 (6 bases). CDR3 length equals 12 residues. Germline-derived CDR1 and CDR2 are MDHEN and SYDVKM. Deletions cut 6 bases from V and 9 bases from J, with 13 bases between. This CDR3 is CASRGGEGTQYF. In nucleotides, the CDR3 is TGTGCCAGCAGGGGGGGAGAAGGGACGCAGTATTTT.

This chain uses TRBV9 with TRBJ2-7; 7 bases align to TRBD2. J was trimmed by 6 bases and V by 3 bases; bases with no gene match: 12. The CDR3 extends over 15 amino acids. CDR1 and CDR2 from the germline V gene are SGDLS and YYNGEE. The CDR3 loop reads CASSARGEGPAEQYF. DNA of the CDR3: TGTGCCAGCAGCGCCCGGGGGGAGGGCCCGGCCGAGCAGTACTTC. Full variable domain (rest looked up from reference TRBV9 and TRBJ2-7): DSGVTQTPKHLITATGQRVTLRCSPRSGDLSVYWYQQSLDQGLQFLIQYYNGEERAKGNILERFSAQQFPDLHSELNLSSLELGDSALYFCASSARGEGPAEQYFGPGTRLTVT.

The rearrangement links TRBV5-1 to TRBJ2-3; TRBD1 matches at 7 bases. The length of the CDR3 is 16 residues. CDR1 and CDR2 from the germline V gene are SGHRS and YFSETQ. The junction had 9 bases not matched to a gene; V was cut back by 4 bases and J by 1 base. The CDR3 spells CASSTNDRVGTDTQYF. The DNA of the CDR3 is TGCGCCAGCAGCACCAACGACAGGGTCGGCACAGATACGCAGTATTTT.

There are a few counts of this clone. The CDR3, as DNA: TGTGCCAGCAGCTCCCACGGACTAGTCGGCGAGCAGTACTTC. It yields the protein CASSSHGLVGEQYF. The chain joins TRBV7-3 to TRBJ2-7, with 7 bases fitting TRBD2. V was pared by 4 bases and J by 6 bases, with 9 bases of the junction left unmatched. The CDR3 runs to 14 residues. In germline, CDR1 is SGHTA, CDR2 FQGTGA.

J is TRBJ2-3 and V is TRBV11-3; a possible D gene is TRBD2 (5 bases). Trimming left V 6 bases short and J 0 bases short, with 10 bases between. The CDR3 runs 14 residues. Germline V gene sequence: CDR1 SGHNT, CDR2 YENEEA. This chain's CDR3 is CASSSGISTDTQYF. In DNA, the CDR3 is TGTGCCAGCAGTTCCGGGATTAGCACAGATACGCAGTATTTT.

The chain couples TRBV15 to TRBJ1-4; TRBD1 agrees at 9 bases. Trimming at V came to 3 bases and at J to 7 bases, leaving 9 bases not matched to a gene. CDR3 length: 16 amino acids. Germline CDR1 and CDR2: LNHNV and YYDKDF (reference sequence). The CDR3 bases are TGTGCCACCAGCAGGAATTACAGGGGGCTTATTGAAAAACTGTTTTTT. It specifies CATSRNYRGLIEKLFF.

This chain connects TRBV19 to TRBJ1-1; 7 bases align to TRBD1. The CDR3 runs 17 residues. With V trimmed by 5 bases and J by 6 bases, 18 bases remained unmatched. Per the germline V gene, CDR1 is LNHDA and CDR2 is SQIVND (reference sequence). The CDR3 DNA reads TGTGCCAGTAGTCGGGGGCAGGGGGGGTTTCTGGTCGCTGAAGCTTTCTTT. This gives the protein CASSRGQGGFLVAEAFF.

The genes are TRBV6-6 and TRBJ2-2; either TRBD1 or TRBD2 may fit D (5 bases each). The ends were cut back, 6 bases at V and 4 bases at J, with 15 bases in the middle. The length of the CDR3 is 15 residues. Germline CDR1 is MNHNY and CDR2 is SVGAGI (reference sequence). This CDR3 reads CASRSNRDGTGELFF. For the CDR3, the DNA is TGTGCCAGCAGATCGAACCGGGACGGCACCGGGGAGCTGTTTTTT.